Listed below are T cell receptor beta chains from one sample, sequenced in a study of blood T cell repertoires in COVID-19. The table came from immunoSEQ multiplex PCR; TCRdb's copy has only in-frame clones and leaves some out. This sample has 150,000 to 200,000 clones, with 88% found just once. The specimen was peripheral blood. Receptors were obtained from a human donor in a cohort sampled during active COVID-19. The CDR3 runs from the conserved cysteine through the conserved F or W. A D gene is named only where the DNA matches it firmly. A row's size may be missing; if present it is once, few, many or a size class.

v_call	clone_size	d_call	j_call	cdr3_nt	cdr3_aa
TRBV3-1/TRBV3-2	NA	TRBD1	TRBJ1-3	TGTGCCAGCAGCCACACAGGGGCGAGGGGAAACACCATATATTTT	CASSHTGARGNTIYF
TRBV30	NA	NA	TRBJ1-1	TGTGCCTGGACCTTCCGCGAGAACACTGAAGCTTTCTTT	CAWTFRENTEAFF
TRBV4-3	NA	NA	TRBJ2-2	TGCGCCAGCAGCCAGGGGACAACCTACCGCGGGGAGCTGTTTTTT	CASSQGTTYRGELFF
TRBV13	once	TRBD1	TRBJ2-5	TGTGCCAGCAGCGGGGGGACAGGATACCAAGAGACCCAGTACTTC	CASSGGTGYQETQYF
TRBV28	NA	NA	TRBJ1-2	TGTGCCAGCAGTTTACCAAAGCGGGGGCTCTATGGCTACACCTTC	CASSLPKRGLYGYTF
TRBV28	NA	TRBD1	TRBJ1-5	TGTGCCAGCAGTCCCGGGACAGGGGTCGGTCAGCCCCAGCATTTT	CASSPGTGVGQPQHF
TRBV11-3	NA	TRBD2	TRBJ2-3	TGTGCCAGCAGCTTGAGAGCGACTAGCGGGGGTACAGATACGCAGTATTTT	CASSLRATSGGTDTQYF
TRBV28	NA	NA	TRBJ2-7	TGTGCCAGCAGTCCCAACTCCTACGAGCAGTACTTC	CASSPNSYEQYF
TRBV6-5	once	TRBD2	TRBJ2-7	TGTGCCAGCAGTTCGGAACCGGGACTAGCTAGCGAGCAGTACTTC	CASSSEPGLASEQYF
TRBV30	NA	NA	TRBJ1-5	TGTGCCTGGAGTGTAGGAGGGAGCAATCAGCCCCAGCATTTT	CAWSVGGSNQPQHF
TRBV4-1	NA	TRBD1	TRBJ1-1	TGCGCCAGCAGCCAAGGCCTATTAGGACAGGGGGTGACTGAAGCTTTCTTT	CASSQGLLGQGVTEAFF
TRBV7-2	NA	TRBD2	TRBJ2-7	TGTGCCAGCAGCTCACCGGGACTAGGCTACGAGCAGTACTTC	CASSSPGLGYEQYF
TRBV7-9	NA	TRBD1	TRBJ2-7	TGTGCCAGCAGCCGTAGCTGGACAGGAAAGGACGACGAGCAGTACTTC	CASSRSWTGKDDEQYF
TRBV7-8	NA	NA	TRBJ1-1	TGTGCCAGCAGCCCCCTCTCGGGGGGGAACACTGAAGCTTTCTTT	CASSPLSGGNTEAFF
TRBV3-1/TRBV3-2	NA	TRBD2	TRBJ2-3	TGTGCCAGCAGCCTTAGGACTAGCGTAACAGATACGCAGTATTTT	CASSLRTSVTDTQYF
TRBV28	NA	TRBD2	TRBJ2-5	TGTGCCAGCAGTCTAGGGAGGGGTGGACAGACCCAGTACTTC	CASSLGRGGQTQYF
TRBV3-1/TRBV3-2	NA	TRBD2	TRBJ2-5	TGTGCCAGCAGCCAAGAGGTAGCGGGCATTCAAGAGACCCAGTACTTC	CASSQEVAGIQETQYF
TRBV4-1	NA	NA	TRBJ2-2	TGCGCCAGCAGCCGGACTGGGAACACCGGGGAGCTGTTTTTT	CASSRTGNTGELFF
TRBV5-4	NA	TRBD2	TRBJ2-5	TGTGCCAGCAGCTTTCAGAGCGGGGGGGCCGTAGAGACCCAGTACTTC	CASSFQSGGAVETQYF
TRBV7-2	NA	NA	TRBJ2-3	TGTGCCAGCACCGTTGGGGCAGGGAAGAATGCAGATACGCAGTATTTT	CASTVGAGKNADTQYF
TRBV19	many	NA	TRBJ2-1	TGTGCCAGTAGTACAGGAAGATCGTTGGATGAGCAGTTCTTC	CASSTGRSLDEQFF
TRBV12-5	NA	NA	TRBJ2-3	TGTGCTAGTGGTTTGGACAGGTTAAGCACAGATACGCAGTATTTT	CASGLDRLSTDTQYF
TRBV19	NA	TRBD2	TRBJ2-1	TGTGCCAGTAGTATAGATCTGGCTAGCGGTAACTACAATGAGCAGTTCTTC	CASSIDLASGNYNEQFF
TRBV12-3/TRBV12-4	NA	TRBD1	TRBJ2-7	TGTGCCAGCAGACGACAGGGGGCTTACGAGCAGTACTTC	CASRRQGAYEQYF
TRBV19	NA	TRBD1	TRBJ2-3	TGTGCCAGCCGACAGGGGGCAAATACGCAGTATTTT	CASRQGANTQYF
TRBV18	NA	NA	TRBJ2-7	TGTGCCAGCTCGCCGACAGCCTACTCCTACGAGCAGTACTTC	CASSPTAYSYEQYF
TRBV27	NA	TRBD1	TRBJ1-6	TGTGCCAGCAGGTACACCGGGACAGGGGGCGAACCCCTCCACTTT	CASRYTGTGGEPLHF
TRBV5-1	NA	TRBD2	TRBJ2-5	TGCGCCAGCAGCCTCGGGGGGGCGGAAGAGACCCAGTACTTC	CASSLGGAEETQYF
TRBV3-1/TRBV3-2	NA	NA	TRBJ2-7	TGTGCCAGCAGCCACGACAGATCCTACGAGCAGTACTTC	CASSHDRSYEQYF
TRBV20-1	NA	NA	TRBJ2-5	TGCAGTGCTAGTAGGGGTACAGGGAGGGAGGAGACCCAGTACTTC	CSASRGTGREETQYF
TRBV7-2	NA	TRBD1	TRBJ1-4	TGTGCCAGCAGGGCCGGGACAGGGCTAGGGGAAAAACTGTTTTTT	CASRAGTGLGEKLFF
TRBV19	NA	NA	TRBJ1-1	TGTGCCAGTAGCACACAGGGGAACACTGAAGCTTTCTTT	CASSTQGNTEAFF
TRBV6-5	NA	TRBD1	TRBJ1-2	TGTGCCAGCAGTTACCGGGACAGGGGTAACTATGGCTACACCTTC	CASSYRDRGNYGYTF
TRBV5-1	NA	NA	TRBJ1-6	TGCGCCAGCAGCTTGGGAATCGGGGATTCACCCCTCCACTTT	CASSLGIGDSPLHF
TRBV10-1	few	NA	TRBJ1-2	TGCGCCAGCAGACAGGGTGGCTACACCTTC	CASRQGGYTF
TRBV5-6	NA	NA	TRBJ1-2	TGTGCCAGCAGCTTGGAAGGGGAATCAGGCTACACCTTC	CASSLEGESGYTF
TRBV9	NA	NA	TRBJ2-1	TGTGCCAGCAGCCGACAGGACTACAATGAGCAGTTCTTC	CASSRQDYNEQFF
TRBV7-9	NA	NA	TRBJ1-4	TGTGCCAGCAGCTTAGGGGGCCTGGGGGCGCGAGGTGAAAAACTGTTTTTT	CASSLGGLGARGEKLFF
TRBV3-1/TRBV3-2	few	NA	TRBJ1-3	TGTGCCAGCAGCCAACAGGGCCGCTCTGGAAACACCATATATTTT	CASSQQGRSGNTIYF
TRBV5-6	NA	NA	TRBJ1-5	TGTGCCAGCAGCCGAGCAGGGAGCAATCAGCCCCAGCATTTT	CASSRAGSNQPQHF
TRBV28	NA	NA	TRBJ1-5	TGTGCCAGCAGTTTAGTGAGGGTTCAGCCCCAGCATTTT	CASSLVRVQPQHF
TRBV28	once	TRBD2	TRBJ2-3	TGTGCCAGCAGTCAACGACTAGCGGCTAGCACAGATACGCAGTATTTT	CASSQRLAASTDTQYF
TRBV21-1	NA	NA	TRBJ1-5	TGTGCCAGCAGCAAACCCGCGGGACAGGGGCGATCGGTCCAGCATTTT	CASSKPAGQGRSVQHF
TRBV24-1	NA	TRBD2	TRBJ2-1	TGTGCCACCAAGGGCGGGAGCTCCTACAATGAGCAGTTCTTC	CATKGGSSYNEQFF